The 8 T cell receptor beta chains given below trace back to one sample, sequenced in a study of regulatory T cells in long-lasting Graves disease. Both iRepertoire HTBI primers and Arm-PCR of CDR3 regions were used to build the TCR beta libraries. MiXCR was run by TCRdb on the multiplex PCR reads, yielding one entry per CDR3 protein. The sample comprises 350,000 to 450,000 distinct CDR3 sequences, about 15% of which are singletons, and over 7.5% rests with the top ten. Time point given: newly diagnosed GD, antithyroid drugs for less than 3 months. PBMC-derived RNA was used for the TCR library. The sample also formed part of further work on T cells in Graves' hyperthyroidism and ophthalmopathy.

The sequences come from peripheral blood mononuclear cells (PBMCs), collected at new diagnosis, from a patient treated with antithyroid drugs. Receptors were obtained from a woman aged 40 to 55 with Graves disease.

Ten or more counts support this clonotype. V and J are TRBV27 and TRBJ1-3; D uncertain. Trimming removed 6 bases at V and 1 base at J, with 13 bases between. This CDR3 has 15 residues. Germline CDR1 reads MNHEY; CDR2 reads SMNVEV (reference sequence). DNA of the CDR3: TGTGCCAGCAGCCGGACGGCGGGATCTGGAAACACCATATATTTT. Translated: CASSRTAGSGNTIYF.

This clonotype was seen at least ten times. The rearrangement uses TRBV12-3 or TRBV12-4 and TRBJ2-7, with D uncertain. There are 13 residues in the CDR3. Trimming took 3 bases from V and 3 from J, leaving 9 bases between them. The CDR3, as DNA: TGTGCCAGCAGTTTTACCAACAGCTACGAGCAGTACTTC. Protein sequence: CASSFTNSYEQYF.

This clonotype has ten or more counts. This chain connects TRBV2 to TRBJ2-1; 11 bases agree with TRBD2. CDR3 length equals 18 residues. The J segment lost 8 bases and the V segment lost 0 bases, leaving 12 bases of the junction unmatched. Germline CDR1 SNHLY, CDR2 FYNNEI. For the CDR3, the DNA is TGTGCCAGCAGTGAAGCGCTTGGTAGCGGGAGGGTGGTCTATGAGCAGTTCTTC. Its translation is CASSEALGSGRVVYEQFF.

This clonotype has a handful of counts. V and J are TRBV6-2 or TRBV6-3 and TRBJ2-3, with D perhaps TRBD1 (6 bases). The CDR3 loop spans 16 amino acids. V was cut by 5 bases and J by 0 bases, with 15 bases left in between. In germline, CDR1 is MNHEY, CDR2 SVGEGT. The CDR3 DNA reads as TGTGCCAGCAGTAGAGAACAGGGAAGAAGCACAGATACGCAGTATTTT. Translated: CASSREQGRSTDTQYF.

The CDR3 loop reads CASSLTLGGPENTEAFF. The CDR3 DNA follows: TGTGCCAGCAGCTTAACCCTCGGGGGCCCGGAAAACACTGAAGCTTTCTTT. This rearrangement joins TRBV7-9 to TRBJ1-1, with D maybe TRBD1 (6 bases). The V end lost 2 bases, the J end lost 2 bases, and 18 bases lay between the germline ends. The CDR3 extends over 17 amino acids. CDR1 SEHNR and CDR2 FQNEAQ come from the germline V gene (reference sequence).

At least ten counts were recorded for this clonotype. CDR3 in DNA: TGTGCCAGCAGCGTACCGACTAGCGGGAGCTCCTACGAGCAGTACTTC. Residues: CASSVPTSGSSYEQYF. The chain employs TRBV2 and TRBJ2-7; 12 bases map to TRBD2. Trimming at V came to 6 bases and at J to 0 bases, leaving 6 bases not matched to a gene. Germline V CDR1 and CDR2: SNHLY, FYNNEI. CDR3 length equals 16 residues.

CDR3 region: CASSELGRLTTEAFF. The CDR3 DNA is TGTGCCAGCAGTGAATTGGGCAGGCTGACGACTGAAGCTTTCTTT. This rearrangement joins TRBV2 to TRBJ1-1; D is uncertain. In germline, CDR1 is SNHLY, CDR2 FYNNEI. The CDR3 length is 15 residues. Trimming left V 2 bases short and J 5 bases short, with 15 bases between.

The V gene is TRBV12-3 or TRBV12-4, the J gene TRBJ2-3; D is uncertain. The V gene lost 5 bases and the J gene lost 3 bases, with 12 bases spanning the gap. The CDR3 runs to 14 residues. CDR3 in DNA: TGTGCCAGCAGTCAGCCCCTGACTACAGATACGCAGTATTTT. Translated, it gives CASSQPLTTDTQYF.